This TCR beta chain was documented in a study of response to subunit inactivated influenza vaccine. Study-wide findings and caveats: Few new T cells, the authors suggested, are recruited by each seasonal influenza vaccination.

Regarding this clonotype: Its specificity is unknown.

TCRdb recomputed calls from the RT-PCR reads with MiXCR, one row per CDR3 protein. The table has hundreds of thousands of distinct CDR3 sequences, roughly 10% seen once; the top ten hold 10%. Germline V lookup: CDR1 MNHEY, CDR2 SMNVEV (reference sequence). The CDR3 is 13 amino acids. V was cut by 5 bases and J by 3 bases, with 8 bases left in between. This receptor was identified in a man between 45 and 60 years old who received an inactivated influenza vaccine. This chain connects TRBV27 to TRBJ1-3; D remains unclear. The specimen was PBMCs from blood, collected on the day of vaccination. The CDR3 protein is CASSVSRGNTIYF. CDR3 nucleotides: TGTGCCAGCAGTGTCAGTCGTGGAAACACCATATATTTT.